Listed here is a single T cell receptor beta chain. Here immunoSEQ multiplex PCR was the method, and the copy in TCRdb shows in-frame clones only, minus some. The sample records about 120,000 clones, about 90% being singletons. This entry comes from a study of control samples from healthy donors and cancer patients. The trim removed 4 bases at V and 7 bases at J, leaving 6 bases unmatched. Germline lookup yields CDR1 ENHRY and CDR2 SYGVKD. CDR3 length: 13 amino acids. Sample: blood. The receptor was derived from a man between 50 and 59 years old in good health. This chain links TRBV10-3 with TRBJ2-7; 8 bases map to TRBD2. As DNA, the CDR3 is TGTGCCATCAGTGCGACTAGCGCCGCAGAGCAGTACTTC. Amino acid sequence: CAISATSAAEQYF.